This T cell receptor (beta chain) is from a study of human T cells and chemical hapten exposure (dated by TCRdb to about 2021). Notes on the research overall: For sensitization, 2% DPC in acetone was applied to a roughly 2 cm by roughly 2 cm area of upper inner arm skin. Blood samples were taken from patients before sensitization (week 0) and at 2, 6 and about 24 weeks after DPC sensitization. The mostly female patient cohort included alopecia areata with under or over 50% scalp involvement, alopecia totalis and alopecia universalis. The study tracked peripheral blood TCR repertoire changes in vivo during primary and secondary sensitization to the hapten diphenylcyclopropenone (DPC) in alopecia patients. Throughout the study period of 20 to 30 weeks, patients also received therapeutic DPC doses to the scalp every week. Patch testing was done on the upper back using Finn chambers containing 0.01% DPC, and results were scored after 6 days according to International Contact Dermatitis Research Group standards. Libraries were pooled for sequencing, and per-sample TCR yields varied mainly because of small differences in library volumes within the pool. Twenty-nine alopecia patients provided blood for TCR sequencing at one to four time points (pre-sensitization, 2, 6 and 24 weeks). Points the paper makes about the study in general: The number of PT1 expanded TCRs positively correlated with patch test score, significant at thresholds 8, 16 and 32 but not 4. DPC sensitization did not change how many TCRs were above 1 in 1000 frequency, and no evidence was found of alterations in global repertoire structure. Compared with pre-sensitization or healthy control sets, expanded TCRs formed significantly more large CDR3 similarity clusters, which is consistent with antigen-driven responses. After repeated subsampling, changes were observed in the strength of the expansion versus patch-test correlation and in the threshold at which the correlation became significant. Alopecia, a presumed autoimmune disease, was present in all patients, so the immune response of the patients might differ from that of healthy individuals.

Note on this clonotype: The clone's antigen remains unknown. No quality values exist for individual bases; no much larger clone is one base distant.

The time point label on this specimen signifies: patch test 3, about 24 weeks after DPC sensitization. The intended sense of this specimen's treatment or condition label: therapeutic diphenylcyclopropenone sensitization with weekly scalp DPC. At each patch-test visit, blood was drawn before the patch test was applied. Eligible patients were aged 18 to 70, diagnosed with alopecia, deemed suitable for DPC therapy, and excluded if pregnant. Total RNA was isolated from unfractionated whole blood collected in Tempus Blood RNA tubes. Library preparation was by RACE. The run used a NextSeq 500. Library preparation attached unique molecular identifiers to individual cDNA molecules for quantitative, reproducible TCR counting. From each blood RNA sample, both TCR alpha and TCR beta chains were sequenced. The original methods were these. Samples had a median of roughly 99,000 TCRs, with a range from roughly 23,224 to 750,000. The Decombinator software suite was used to annotate the V, J and CDR3 of the TCR reads. For PS versus PT1 abundance plots, all samples were subsampled to the same number of TCRs (28,000). TCRs were defined as expanded if absent before sensitization and observed at least eight times at the 2-week time point. TCRdb itself trimmed the public reads at Q25 with fastp, ran MiXCR and retained productive beta chains. Every CDR3 protein is listed once, alongside the most common genes and DNA of its rows. None of the V and J calls come from the authors' own analysis; TCRdb made them. For this sample the table gives just over 95,000 distinct CDR3 sequences, of which roughly 27% were detected only once. In total, the top ten clones hold about 9.3% of the sample.

Its CDR3 holds 15 amino acids, cysteine through phenylalanine. The only DNA kept is the CDR3, 45 bases in frame from the first base. Unmatched junction bases come to 7, with V trimmed by 5 bases and J by 2 bases. The germline V gene provides CDR1 SGHVS and CDR2 FQNEAQ. The specimen was whole blood, collected in connection with sensitization to the hapten diphenylcyclopropenone (DPC). The chain is encoded by TRBV7-8 joined to TRBJ2-3, and TRBD1 aligns with 7 junction nucleotides. This TCR derives from a man between 40 and 49 years old with alopecia areata. Some clones in this sample may be carry-over from other donors' samples. The DNA is TGTGCCAGCAGCCGAATACAGGGGACCACAGATACGCAGTATTTT. This encodes CASSRIQGTTDTQYF. With the portions outside the CDR3 filled from the reference TRBV7-8 and TRBJ2-3 genes, the complete variable region becomes GAGVSQSPRYKVAKRGQDVALRCDPISGHVSLFWYQQALGQGPEFLTYFQNEAQLDKSGLPSDRFFAERPEGSVSTLKIQRTQQEDSAVYLCASSRIQGTTDTQYFGPGTRLTVL.